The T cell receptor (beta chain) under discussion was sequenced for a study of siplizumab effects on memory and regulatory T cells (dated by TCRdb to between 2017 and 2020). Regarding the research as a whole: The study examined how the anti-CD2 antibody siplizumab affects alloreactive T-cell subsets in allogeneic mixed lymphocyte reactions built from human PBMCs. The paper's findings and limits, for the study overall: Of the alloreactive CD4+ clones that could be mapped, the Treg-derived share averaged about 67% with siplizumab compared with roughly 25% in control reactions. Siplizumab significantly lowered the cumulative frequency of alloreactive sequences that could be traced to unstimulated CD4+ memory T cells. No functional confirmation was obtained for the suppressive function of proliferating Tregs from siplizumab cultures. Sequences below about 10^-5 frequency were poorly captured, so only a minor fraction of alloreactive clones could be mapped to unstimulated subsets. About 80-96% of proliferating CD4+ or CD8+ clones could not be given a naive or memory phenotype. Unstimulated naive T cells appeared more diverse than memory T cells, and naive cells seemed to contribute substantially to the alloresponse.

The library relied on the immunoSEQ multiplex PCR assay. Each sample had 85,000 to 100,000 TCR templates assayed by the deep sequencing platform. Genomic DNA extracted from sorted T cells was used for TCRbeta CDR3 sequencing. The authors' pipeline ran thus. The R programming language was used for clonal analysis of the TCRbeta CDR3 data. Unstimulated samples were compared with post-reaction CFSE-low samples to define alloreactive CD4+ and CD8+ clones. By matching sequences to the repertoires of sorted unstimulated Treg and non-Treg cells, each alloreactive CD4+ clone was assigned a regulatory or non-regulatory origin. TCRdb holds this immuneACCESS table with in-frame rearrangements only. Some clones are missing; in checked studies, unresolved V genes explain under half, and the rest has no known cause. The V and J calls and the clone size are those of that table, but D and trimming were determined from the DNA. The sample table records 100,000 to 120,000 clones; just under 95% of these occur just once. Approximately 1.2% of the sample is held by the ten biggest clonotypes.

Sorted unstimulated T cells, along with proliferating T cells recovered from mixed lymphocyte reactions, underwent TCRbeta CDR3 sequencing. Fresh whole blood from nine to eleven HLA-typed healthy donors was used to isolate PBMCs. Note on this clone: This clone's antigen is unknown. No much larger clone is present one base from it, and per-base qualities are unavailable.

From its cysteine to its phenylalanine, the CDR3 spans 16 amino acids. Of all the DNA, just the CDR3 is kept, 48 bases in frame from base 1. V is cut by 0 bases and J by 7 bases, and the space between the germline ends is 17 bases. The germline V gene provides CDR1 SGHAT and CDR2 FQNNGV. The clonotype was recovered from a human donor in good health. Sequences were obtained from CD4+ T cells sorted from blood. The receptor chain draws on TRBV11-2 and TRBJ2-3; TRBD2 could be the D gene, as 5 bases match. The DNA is TGTGCCAGCAGCTTAGAAGGAGGCCAGCGCCGTAATACGCAGTATTTT. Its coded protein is CASSLEGGQRRNTQYF. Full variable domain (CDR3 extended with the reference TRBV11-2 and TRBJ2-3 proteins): EAGVAQSPRYKIIEKRQSVAFWCNPISGHATLYWYQQILGQGPKLLIQFQNNGVVDDSQLPKDRFSAERLKGVDSTLKIQPAKLEDSAVYLCASSLEGGQRRNTQYFGPGTRLTVL.